These 22 T cell receptor beta chains were sequenced from one sample in a study of blood T cell repertoires in COVID-19. Profiled with immunoSEQ multiplex PCR; TCRdb holds only in-frame clones, not every one. Of some 44,000 clones detected, around 92% appear once; the ten largest clones hold about 12%. The material sequenced was peripheral blood. These receptors were obtained from a human donor in a cohort sampled during active COVID-19.

The rearrangement uses TRBV30 and TRBJ2-7; 9 positions agree with TRBD1. From germline, CDR1 is GTSNPN and CDR2 SVGIG (reference sequence). CDR3 length: 13 residues. The J segment lost 2 bases and the V segment lost 4 bases, leaving 3 bases of the junction unmatched. The CDR3 sequence is CAWNRDRAYEQYF. As DNA, the CDR3 is TGTGCCTGGAATCGGGACAGGGCCTACGAGCAGTACTTC.

The chain joins TRBV30 to TRBJ1-6; a weak D match, TRBD1 (5 bases). The CDR3 is 13 amino acids. Germline assignment: CDR1 GTSNPN and CDR2 SVGIG (reference sequence). Trimming removed 0 bases at V and 9 bases at J, with 9 bases between. CDR3 nucleotide sequence: TGTGCCTGGAGTGTGCAGGGCGCTTCACCCCTCCACTTT. It yields the protein CAWSVQGASPLHF.

DNA of the CDR3: TGTGCCAGCAGTCTTTCCTCCCCGACAGGGGGGACTGAAGCTTTCTTT. Amino acids: CASSLSSPTGGTEAFF. The V call is TRBV14, the J call TRBJ1-1; 9 nucleotides agree with TRBD1. Germline trimming cut 6 bases from V and 5 bases from J; bases unmatched to any gene: 13. Per the germline V gene, CDR1 is SGHDN and CDR2 is FVKESK. The CDR3 is made up of 16 amino acids.

The J gene is TRBJ2-5, the V gene TRBV18, with D hard to call. Per the germline V gene, CDR1 is KGHSH and CDR2 is LQKENI. The germline V and J ends were trimmed by 6 bases and 1 base, with 12 bases remaining between them. This CDR3 comprises 14 residues. The CDR3 here is CASSPRVPQETQYF. The CDR3 nucleotides read TGTGCCAGCTCCCCCCGGGTACCCCAAGAGACCCAGTACTTC.

The chain joins TRBV10-3 to TRBJ2-1; 10 bases match TRBD2. The germline gives CDR1 ENHRY, CDR2 SYGVKD. CDR3 length: 17 residues. V gave up 0 bases and J gave up 0 bases; unmatched junction bases: 2. CDR3 residues: CAISESPSGSSYNEQFF. The DNA for the CDR3 is TGTGCCATCAGTGAGTCGCCTAGCGGGAGCTCCTACAATGAGCAGTTCTTC.

The CDR3 is CASSYYRSGWDTQYF. CDR3 DNA sequence: TGTGCCAGCAGCTACTACCGGTCGGGGTGGGATACGCAGTATTTT. The rearrangement uses TRBV11-2 and TRBJ2-3; a weak D match, TRBD2 (5 bases). The CDR3 spans 15 residues. Germline CDR1 and CDR2: SGHAT and FQNNGV. Trimming shortened V by 4 bases and J by 6 bases, and 17 bases separated the two germline ends.

This chain connects TRBV7-8 to TRBJ2-1; 14 nucleotides align to TRBD2. The germline CDR1 and CDR2 sequences are SGHVS and FQNEAQ. The CDR3 has 15 amino acids. The junction had 4 bases not matched to a gene; V was cut back by 5 bases and J by 7 bases. CDR3 protein: CASSPGLAGVNEQFF. Here the CDR3 DNA reads TGTGCCAGCAGCCCGGGACTAGCGGGGGTTAATGAGCAGTTCTTC.

The chain carries TRBV10-3 and TRBJ2-3, with 7 bases aligning to TRBD2. This CDR3 contains 16 residues. Germline V gene data show CDR1 as ENHRY and CDR2 as SYGVKD. V gave up 4 bases and J gave up 1 base; unmatched junction bases: 8. The CDR3 DNA reads as TGTGCCATCAGTGGGGGCGGGAGAGGTGGCACAGATACGCAGTATTTT. Translated: CAISGGGRGGTDTQYF.

The V call is TRBV5-1, the J call TRBJ1-2; 9 bases are shared with TRBD1. CDR1 and CDR2 from the germline V gene are SGHRS and YFSETQ. Losses at the gene ends were 3 bases for V and 8 bases for J; bases not matched to a gene: 11. The CDR3 is 15 residues long. This CDR3 reads CASSSTGGEMRGYTF. The CDR3 DNA reads TGCGCCAGCAGCTCCACAGGGGGCGAGATGAGGGGCTACACCTTC.

The rearrangement uses TRBV7-3 and TRBJ1-2; weak D call: TRBD1 (6 bases). Germline V CDR1 and CDR2: SGHTA, FQGTGA. With 3 bases removed from V and 8 bases from J, the gap between germline ends came to 13 bases. CDR3 length: 13 residues. The CDR3 nucleotides read TGTGCCAGCAGCTTGGCTACAGGGACGGGCTACACCTTC. Amino acids: CASSLATGTGYTF.

The chain links TRBV19 to TRBJ1-5, with D possibly being TRBD1 (5 bases). Between the trimmed V and J ends, which lost 7 bases and 2 bases, there was a span of 12 bases. The CDR3 has 14 residues. Per germline, CDR1 LNHDA and CDR2 SQIVND (reference sequence). The DNA for the CDR3 is TGTGCCAGTACAAGGGGCCTTGGCAATCAGCCCCAGCATTTT. Amino acid sequence: CASTRGLGNQPQHF.

This clone was seen more than once but under ten times. This chain links TRBV13 with TRBJ2-1; D gene unclear. Trimming pared 4 bases from V and 4 bases from J, leaving 5 bases between. Per the germline V gene, CDR1 is PRHDT and CDR2 is FYEKMQ (reference sequence). This CDR3 contains 12 residues. CDR3 sequence: CASSSQYNEQFF. In nucleotides, the CDR3 is TGTGCCAGCAGCTCACAGTACAATGAGCAGTTCTTC.

In the case of this clone: This CDR3 is also generated by other DNA sequences in the sample. J is TRBJ2-7 and V is TRBV6-5; 10 positions match TRBD1. The CDR3 covers 15 residues. The V gene's germline CDR1 is MNHEY and CDR2 SVGAGI. Unmatched junction bases numbered 5, after V lost 2 bases and J lost 4 bases. The CDR3 DNA reads TGTGCCAGCAGTTACAGGGACAGGGGTTCGTACGAGCAGTACTTC. This codes for CASSYRDRGSYEQYF.

The gene calls are TRBV30 and TRBJ1-5; 8 bases are shared with TRBD1. The CDR3 totals 18 residues. Germline CDR1 GTSNPN, CDR2 SVGIG (reference sequence). With V trimmed by 1 base and J by 0 bases, 11 bases remained unmatched. The DNA of the CDR3 is TGTGCCTGGAGTGGTTGGGCAGGGGGCACCTATAGCAATCAGCCCCAGCATTTT. Protein: CAWSGWAGGTYSNQPQHF.

The genes are TRBV12-3 or TRBV12-4 and TRBJ1-2; no clear D. V shed 6 bases and J shed 4 bases, with 12 bases lying between them. This CDR3 spans 13 amino acids. CDR3 protein: CASSDYSSYGYTF. As DNA, the CDR3 is TGTGCCAGCAGCGACTATAGTAGCTATGGCTACACCTTC.

J is TRBJ1-6 and V is TRBV5-1; 8 nucleotides align to TRBD1. Germline CDR1 and CDR2: SGHRS and YFSETQ. V lost 2 bases, J lost 9 bases, and 10 bases stayed unmatched. The CDR3 sequence is 16 residues long. In DNA form, the CDR3 reads TGCGCCAGCAGCTTAACCTCACAGGGGGAGGCTTCACCCCTCCACTTT. Translated: CASSLTSQGEASPLHF.

This sequence joins TRBV5-4 and TRBJ2-2, with 8 bases fitting TRBD2. This CDR3 has 15 amino acids. V lost 4 bases and J lost 0; bases outside the gene matches: 2. Looked up from germline, CDR1 is SGHNT and CDR2 is YYREEE (reference sequence). CDR3 sequence (DNA): TGTGCCAGCAGCCGGGGACTAGCGAACACCGGGGAGCTGTTTTTT. Translation: CASSRGLANTGELFF.

The chain joins TRBV4-3 to TRBJ1-1; 11 bases fit TRBD1. V shed 4 bases and J 3 bases; nucleotides not matched to a gene: 4. Germline lookup yields CDR1 LGHNA and CDR2 YSLEER. The CDR3 totals 15 residues. DNA for the CDR3: TGCGCCAGCAGCCTAGGGACAGGGGGATACACTGAAGCTTTCTTT. Protein product: CASSLGTGGYTEAFF.

This clone was found once. This chain connects TRBV30 to TRBJ2-6; a possible D gene is TRBD1 (5 bases). The CDR3 is 20 amino acids. V lost 4 bases and J 0 bases, leaving 25 bases between the germline ends. Germline V gene sequence: CDR1 GTSNPN, CDR2 SVGIG (reference sequence). CDR3 region: CAWNLLYARERYSGANVLTF. The CDR3, as DNA: TGTGCCTGGAACCTCTTGTATGCCAGGGAACGATACTCTGGGGCCAACGTCCTGACTTTC.

Points on this clone: Different DNA sequences within this sample yield the same CDR3. The V gene is TRBV5-4, the J gene TRBJ2-5; D gene unclear. Germline CDR1 and CDR2: SGHNT and YYREEE (reference sequence). The CDR3 spans 12 residues. Trimming removed 2 bases at V and 4 bases at J, with 6 bases between. The CDR3 nucleotides are TGTGCCAGCAGCTTCACCGGAGAGACCCAGTACTTC. It encodes CASSFTGETQYF.

The chain recombines TRBV19 with TRBJ2-3; maybe TRBD2 (5 bases). Germline-derived CDR1 and CDR2 are LNHDA and SQIVND (reference sequence). The V and J ends lost 6 bases and 2 bases respectively, with 15 bases between them. The CDR3 is 15 residues long. CDR3 coding DNA: TGTGCCAGTAGAGGGTATCGCGGGTACACAGATACGCAGTATTTT. As protein: CASRGYRGYTDTQYF.

This chain's CDR3 is CASSFVNEQFF. The CDR3 DNA is TGCGCCAGCAGCTTCGTCAATGAGCAGTTCTTC. This chain connects TRBV5-1 to TRBJ2-1; D unresolved. The CDR3 runs 11 residues. V was clipped by 2 bases and J by 6 bases, with 3 bases between them. Germline V gene data show CDR1 as SGHRS and CDR2 as YFSETQ.